The 13 T cell receptor beta chains reported below all come from one sample, sequenced in a study of blood T cells in healthy people across ages. With a J-beta primer mix and a sample-barcoded 5' primer, a second PCR ran roughly 6 to 11 cycles. Each CDR3 protein is one row after TCRdb ran MiXCR on the 5' RACE reads. The data show about 780,000 distinct CDR3 sequences, with about 45% seen just once and 15% to 20% held by the top ten. The sequencing sample was made of blood. Receptors originate from a man at least 80 years old in good health.

The V gene is TRBV28, the J gene TRBJ2-1; 7 positions match TRBD2. The last part of the DNA fits TRBJ2-7 better; the J call may be wrong. Per the germline V gene, CDR1 is MDHEN and CDR2 is SYDVKM. CDR3 length: 14 amino acids. CDR3 protein: CASSFRLASYEQYF. The CDR3 DNA sequence: TGTGCCAGCAGTTTTCGACTAGCTTCCTACGAGCAGTACTTC.

The chain has TRBV6-1 and TRBJ2-7, with a possible D match to TRBD2 (6 bases). CDR1 and CDR2 from the germline V gene are MNHNS and SASEGT. Trimming pared 6 bases from V and 3 bases from J, leaving 15 bases between. This CDR3 has 14 amino acids. This CDR3 reads CASSAGRRNYEQYF. In nucleotides, the CDR3 is TGTGCCAGCAGCGCGGGACGGCGGAACTACGAGCAGTACTTC.

This clonotype turned up a few times. The chain carries TRBV3-1 and TRBJ2-3; D unresolved. Trimming pared 5 bases from V and 7 bases from J, leaving 10 bases between. Looked up from germline, CDR1 is LGHDT and CDR2 is YNNKEL (reference sequence). The CDR3 has 12 amino acids. CDR3 in DNA: TGTGCCAGCAGCTTCTTCGGTAATACGCAGTATTTT. Residues: CASSFFGNTQYF.

V gene TRBV20-1 combines with J gene TRBJ2-7; the match to TRBD2 covers 8 bases. CDR1 and CDR2 (germline): DFQATT, SNEGSKA (reference sequence). J gave up 2 bases and V 3 bases, and 9 bases lay outside the gene matches. The CDR3 is 15 amino acids. CDR3 DNA: TGCAGTGCTAGGGTGAGCGGGAGACAAACCTACGAGCAGTACTTC. Protein sequence: CSARVSGRQTYEQYF.

The chain joins TRBV27 to TRBJ2-7; TRBD1 aligns across 9 bases. Per the germline V gene, CDR1 is MNHEY and CDR2 is SMNVEV (reference sequence). V lost 2 bases and J lost 2; bases outside the gene matches: 7. The CDR3 has 16 residues. In nucleotides, the CDR3 is TGTGCCAGCAGTTTACGATCGGGGACAGGGACCTACGAGCAGTACTTC. It translates to CASSLRSGTGTYEQYF.

The chain has TRBV10-3 and TRBJ2-1; D uncertain. The CDR3 length is 12 residues. Germline V gene lookup returns CDR1 ENHRY and CDR2 SYGVKD. V was cut by 4 bases and J by 4 bases, with 5 bases left in between. CDR3 residues: CAISGQYNEQFF. The DNA for the CDR3 is TGTGCCATCAGTGGCCAGTACAATGAGCAGTTCTTC.

The chain employs TRBV5-1 and TRBJ1-5, with TRBD1 matching over 8 bases. CDR3 length: 16 amino acids. The V segment lost 4 bases and the J segment 11 bases; nucleotides outside the gene matches: 17. Germline V gives CDR1 SGHRS, CDR2 YFSETQ. CDR3: CASSQDGQGGSSTQHF. In DNA form, the CDR3 reads TGCGCCAGCAGCCAGGATGGACAGGGCGGATCGTCAACCCAGCATTTT.

This clonotype was picked up many times. The chain uses TRBV28 and TRBJ1-5, with no clear D. CDR1 is MDHEN, CDR2 SYDVKM, per germline. This CDR3 spans 12 amino acids. V was shortened by 10 bases and J by 6 bases, with 13 bases between the two germline ends. In DNA form, the CDR3 reads TGTGCCACCACCACCGGAGGTCAGCCCCAGCATTTT. It is translated as CATTTGGQPQHF.

This clonotype was observed at least ten times. The rearrangement joins TRBV6-5 to TRBJ2-7; 7 bases are shared with TRBD1. With V trimmed by 4 bases and J by 5 bases, 8 bases remained unmatched. CDR1 and CDR2 from the germline V gene are MNHEY and SVGAGI. There are 14 residues in the CDR3. The CDR3 loop is CASSSRRGPHEQYF. CDR3 DNA: TGTGCCAGCAGTTCCAGAAGGGGGCCCCACGAGCAGTACTTC.

This clonotype was picked up a small number of times. This chain uses TRBV5-1 with TRBJ1-1; no reliable D call. V lost 3 bases, J lost 1 base, and 10 bases lay in between. CDR1 and CDR2 (germline): SGHRS, YFSETQ. This CDR3 has 14 residues. The CDR3 DNA reads TGCGCCAGCAGCTCGTGGTTAACGAACACTGAAGCTTTCTTT. Translating it yields CASSSWLTNTEAFF.

There are a few counts of this clonotype. This chain links TRBV4-1 with TRBJ2-1; D call uncertain. This CDR3 contains 14 residues. The germline CDR1 and CDR2 sequences are MGHRA and YSYEKL. The V and J ends lost 4 bases and 10 bases respectively, with 17 bases between them. The CDR3 DNA reads as TGCGCCAGCAGCCCCTTAAAGGGAACACGCGAGCAGTTCTTC. This codes for CASSPLKGTREQFF.

This clonotype was detected a few times. This chain uses TRBV10-3 with TRBJ2-3; 9 nucleotides align to TRBD1. The CDR3 extends over 14 amino acids. Per the germline V gene, CDR1 is ENHRY and CDR2 is SYGVKD. Trimming removed 2 bases from V and 4 bases from J; junction bases left unmatched: 1. The CDR3 DNA follows: TGTGCCATCAGTGAGCGACAGGGGGCAGATACGCAGTATTTT. Amino acids: CAISERQGADTQYF.

This CDR3 is CASSFHGNSGANVLTF. DNA of the CDR3: TGTGCCAGCAGTTTCCACGGGAACTCTGGGGCCAACGTCCTGACTTTC. The chain employs TRBV28 and TRBJ2-6, with a weak D call TRBD2 (5 bases). V lost 3 bases and J lost 0, with 9 bases in between. This CDR3 spans 16 amino acids. Germline V gives CDR1 MDHEN, CDR2 SYDVKM.